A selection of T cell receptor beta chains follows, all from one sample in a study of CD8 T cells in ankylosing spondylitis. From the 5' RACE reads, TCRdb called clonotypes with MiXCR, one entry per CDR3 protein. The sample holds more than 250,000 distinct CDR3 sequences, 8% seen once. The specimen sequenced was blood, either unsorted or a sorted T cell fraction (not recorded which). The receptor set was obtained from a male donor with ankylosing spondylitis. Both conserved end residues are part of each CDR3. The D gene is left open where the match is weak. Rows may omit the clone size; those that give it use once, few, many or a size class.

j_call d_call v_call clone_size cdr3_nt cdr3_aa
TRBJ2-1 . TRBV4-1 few TGCGCCAGCAGCCAAGGTGGAGGGGGGGATAGAGAGCAGTTCTTC CASSQGGGGDREQFF
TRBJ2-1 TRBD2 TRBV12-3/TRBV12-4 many TGTGCCAGCACCAGAACGTGGGCGGGAGGTCAACAGTTCTTC CASTRTWAGGQQFF
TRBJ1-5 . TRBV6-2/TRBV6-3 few TGTGCCAGCCGGCAGGGCGGGAATCAGCCCCAGCATTTT CASRQGGNQPQHF
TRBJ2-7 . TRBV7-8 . TGTGCCAGCAGCTTAATCGGTCCCGGGTACTTCCAGGTCAGAGAGCAGTACTTC CASSLIGPGYFQVREQYF
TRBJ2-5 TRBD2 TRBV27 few TGTGCCAGCAGTTCGATGTTGGGACCGGGACTAAAAGAGACCCAGTACTTC CASSSMLGPGLKETQYF
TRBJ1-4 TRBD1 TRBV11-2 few TGTGCCAGCAGCCCAGGACAGGGGCTAAAACTGTTTTTT CASSPGQGLKLFF
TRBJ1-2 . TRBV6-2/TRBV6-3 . TGTGCCAGCAGCCTGGACGGTGATTCCTTCTATGGCTACACCTTC CASSLDGDSFYGYTF
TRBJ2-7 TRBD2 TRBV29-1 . TGCAGCGTTGAGGTGAACGGGAGGGGGTACGAGCAGTACTTC CSVEVNGRGYEQYF
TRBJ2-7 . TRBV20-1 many TGCAGTGCCCCGAAGGGGGTCTACGAGCAGTACTTC CSAPKGVYEQYF
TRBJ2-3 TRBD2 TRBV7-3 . TGTGCCAGCAGCTCAAGACTAGCGGGGGGCACAGATACGCAGTATTTT CASSSRLAGGTDTQYF
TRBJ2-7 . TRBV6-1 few TGTGCCAGCAGTACCCAGTCGAGGGTACCTTACGAGCAGTACTTC CASSTQSRVPYEQYF
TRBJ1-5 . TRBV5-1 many TGCGCCAGCAGCGAAGGGACAACAACACACCAGCCCCAGCATTTT CASSEGTTTHQPQHF
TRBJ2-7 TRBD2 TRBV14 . TGTGCCAGCAGCGGGGACGATACTAGCGGGAGCCCCTACGAGCAGTACTTC CASSGDDTSGSPYEQYF
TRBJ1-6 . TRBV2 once TGTGCCAGCCTGAGCTCGGACACCGCCTATAATTCACCCCTCCACTTT CASLSSDTAYNSPLHF
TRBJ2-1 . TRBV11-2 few TGTGCCAGCAGCCCAGATGGGGGCGTCTACAATGAGCAGTTCTTC CASSPDGGVYNEQFF
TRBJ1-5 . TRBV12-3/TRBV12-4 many TGTGCCAGCAGTCAGGGGCGGGGCAATCAGCCCCAGCATTTT CASSQGRGNQPQHF
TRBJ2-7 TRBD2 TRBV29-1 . TGCAGCGTTGATCTAGGACTAGCGGGAGAAAACGAGCAGTACTTC CSVDLGLAGENEQYF
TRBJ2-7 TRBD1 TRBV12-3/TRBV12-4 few TGTGCCAGCGGACACGGGACAGCCTCGTTTCGGTACGAGCAGTACTTC CASGHGTASFRYEQYF
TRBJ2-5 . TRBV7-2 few TGTGCCAGCAGCCGGCAGAGGGGCCGAGAGACCCAGTACTTC CASSRQRGRETQYF
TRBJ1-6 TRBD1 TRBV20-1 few TGCAGTGCCAGGGACAGAGCTAATTCACCCCTCCACTTT CSARDRANSPLHF
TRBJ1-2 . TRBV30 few TGTGCCTGGAGTGTAGGACAGTATGGCTACACCTTC CAWSVGQYGYTF
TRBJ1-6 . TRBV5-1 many TGCGCCAGCAGCCCAAGGGACGGCGATAATTCACCCCTCCACTTT CASSPRDGDNSPLHF
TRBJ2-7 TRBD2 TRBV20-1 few TGCAGTGCTAGTTATCCCGGAGCGGGAACATACGAGCAGTACTTC CSASYPGAGTYEQYF
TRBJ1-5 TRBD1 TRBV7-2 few TGTGCCAGCAGCTTAGCGCCCGTGCAGGGGGCCTATGGTCAGCCCCAGCATTTT CASSLAPVQGAYGQPQHF
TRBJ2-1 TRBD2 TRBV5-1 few TGCGCCAGCAGCGTCGCGAGGGCGGGAGGGCCGATAAATGAGCAGTTCTTC CASSVARAGGPINEQFF
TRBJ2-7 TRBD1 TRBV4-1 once TGCGCCAGCAGCCGAACCGGGACAGGGGACGAGCAGTACTTC CASSRTGTGDEQYF
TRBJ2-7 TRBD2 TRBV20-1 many TGCAGTGCTAGAATACTAGCGAAGGGGAACGAGCAGTACTTC CSARILAKGNEQYF
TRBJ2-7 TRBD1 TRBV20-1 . TGCAGTGCTAGTAGGCCCGCAGTGTGGGGACAGGAGTACGAGCGGCAGTACTTC CSASRPAVWGQEYERQYF
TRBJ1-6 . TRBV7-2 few TGTGCCAGCAGCGAGCGACCTAATTCACCCCTCCACTTT CASSERPNSPLHF
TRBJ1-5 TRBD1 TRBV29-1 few TGCAGCGTTTTGGACAGGGGAGGCAATCAGCCCCAGCATTTT CSVLDRGGNQPQHF
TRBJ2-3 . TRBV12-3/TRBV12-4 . TGTGCCAGCAGTTTTTCGGGAGCCCGCACAGATACGCAGTATTTT CASSFSGARTDTQYF
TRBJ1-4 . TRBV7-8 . TGTGCCAGCAGCCCGGAATCCGGGCCCGACGAAAAACTGTTTTTT CASSPESGPDEKLFF
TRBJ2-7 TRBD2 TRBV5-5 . TGTGCCAGCAGCTCCCTCAGGGTAGCGGGATACTACGAGCAGTACTTC CASSSLRVAGYYEQYF
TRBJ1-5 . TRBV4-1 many TGCGCCAGCAGCCTGGTGGGAGGTCAGCCCCAGCATTTT CASSLVGGQPQHF
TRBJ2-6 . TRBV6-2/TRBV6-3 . TGTGCCAGCAATCCTGGGGCCAACGTCCTGACTTTC CASNPGANVLTF
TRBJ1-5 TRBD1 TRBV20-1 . TGCAGTGCTAGAGTCAGGACAGGCATTAATCAGCCCCAGCATTTT CSARVRTGINQPQHF
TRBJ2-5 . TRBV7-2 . TGTGCCAGCAGCGATGGGATGTACCAAGAGACCCAGTACTTC CASSDGMYQETQYF